These T cell receptor beta chains were read from a single sample in a study of CD8 T cells in Susac syndrome. TCRdb reprocessed the immunoSEQ multiplex PCR reads with MiXCR, giving one entry per CDR3 protein. The table records roughly 220,000 distinct CDR3 sequences, approximately 94% of them present only once. Sequencing was done on a sample of CD4+ T cells from PBMCs. The receptors derive from a human donor with Susac syndrome. The CDR3 runs from the conserved cysteine through the conserved F or W. A D gene is named only where the DNA matches it firmly. Rows give clone size only sometimes, using once, few, many, or a class for an expanded clone.

>.|.|TRBJ2-6|TRBV5-4
TGTGCCAGCGATGGGGACTCTGGGGCCAACGTCCTGACTTTC
CASDGDSGANVLTF
>.|.|TRBJ1-5|TRBV20-1
TGCAGTGCCGAAATCCCGAGCAGGGTGGGGGAGAGCCAGCCCCAGCATTTT
CSAEIPSRVGESQPQHF
>TRBD2|once|TRBJ2-1|TRBV20-1
TGCAGTGCTAGAGACCCCGGGACTAGCACCTACAATGAGCAGTTCTTC
CSARDPGTSTYNEQFF
>.|.|TRBJ2-3|TRBV7-3
TGTGCCAGCAGCCAGGGGACCTTCACAGATACGCAGTATTTT
CASSQGTFTDTQYF
>.|.|TRBJ2-5|TRBV5-1
TGCGCCAGCAGACGGGACGTCCAAGAGACCCAGTACTTC
CASRRDVQETQYF
>.|.|TRBJ2-3|TRBV6-1
TGTGCCAGCAGTGAATCTCGGGCTAAAACAGATACGCAGTATTTT
CASSESRAKTDTQYF
>.|.|TRBJ1-1|TRBV30
TGTGCCTGGAGGGGTTCCGGGACGGTGAACACTGAAGCTTTCTTT
CAWRGSGTVNTEAFF
>TRBD1|.|TRBJ2-1|TRBV9
TGTGCCAGCAGCGTAGGGGACAGGGCGATCAATGAGCAGTTCTTC
CASSVGDRAINEQFF
>.|.|TRBJ1-1|TRBV3-1
TGTGCCAGCAGCCAAGCGGCGGAAGCTTTCTTT
CASSQAAEAFF
>TRBD1|.|TRBJ2-2|TRBV28
TGTGCCAGCAGTGGACAGGGTGGTACGAACACCGGGGAGCTGTTTTTT
CASSGQGGTNTGELFF
>TRBD1|.|TRBJ1-5|TRBV12-3/TRBV12-4
TGTGCCAGCAGCTCGGGACAGTTCCATCAGCCCCAGCATTTT
CASSSGQFHQPQHF
>.|.|TRBJ2-2|TRBV20-1
TGCGGTTCCGGTACGAACACCGGGGAGCTGTTTTTT
CGSGTNTGELFF
>TRBD1|.|TRBJ2-7|TRBV5-1
TGCGCCAGCAGTGAGGACAGGGGGAACGAGCAGTACTTC
CASSEDRGNEQYF
>.|.|TRBJ2-5|TRBV19
TGTGCCAGTAGTATAGCCGGGGAGCAAGAGACCCAGTACTTC
CASSIAGEQETQYF
>TRBD2|.|TRBJ2-3|TRBV5-1
TGCGCCAGCAGCGGGGGGGACTGGCTCGCGGATACGCAGTATTTT
CASSGGDWLADTQYF
>.|once|TRBJ1-3|TRBV30
TGTGCCTCCGGGGATAAAGACTCTGGAAACACCATATATTTT
CASGDKDSGNTIYF
>.|.|TRBJ1-1|TRBV13
TGTGCCAGCAGCTTGTATGGGTACACTGAAGCTTTCTTT
CASSLYGYTEAFF
>.|.|TRBJ2-3|TRBV28
TGTGCCAGCAGTTTACCAAGAAATACGCAGTATTTT
CASSLPRNTQYF